The next 25 T cell receptor beta chains were all read from a single sample in a study of blood T cell repertoires in COVID-19. The method was immunoSEQ multiplex PCR; TCRdb's version includes in-frame clones alone and lacks a portion of them. The data show 250,000 to 350,000 clones, 89% seen once. Sequencing was done on a sample of peripheral blood. The receptors derive from a middle-aged woman who had recovered from COVID-19.

The genes are TRBV27 and TRBJ2-2, with 7 bases aligning to TRBD2. Germline V CDR1 and CDR2: MNHEY, SMNVEV (reference sequence). The CDR3 totals 16 residues. V shed 5 bases and J 5 bases; nucleotides not matched to a gene: 11. CDR3 residues: CASSPASGRVTGELFF. CDR3 in DNA: TGTGCCAGCAGTCCGGCGTCAGGGAGGGTGACCGGGGAGCTGTTTTTT.

The CDR3 protein is CASGTNPQGQPQHF. The CDR3 DNA is TGTGCCAGCGGCACGAATCCCCAGGGACAGCCCCAGCATTTT. The J gene is TRBJ1-5, the V gene TRBV2; D may be TRBD1 (5 bases). CDR1 and CDR2 (germline): SNHLY, FYNNEI. V lost 8 bases, J lost 7 bases, and 18 bases lay in between. The CDR3 runs 14 residues.

This chain joins TRBV5-4 and TRBJ1-2; TRBD1 aligns across 7 bases. With V trimmed by 5 bases and J by 4 bases, 11 bases remained unmatched. Germline lookup yields CDR1 SGHNT and CDR2 YYREEE (reference sequence). The CDR3 length is 15 residues. DNA for the CDR3: TGTGCCAGCAGAGCGCCGGGGACAGCCTCCTATGGCTACACCTTC. It translates to CASRAPGTASYGYTF.

This rearrangement joins TRBV18 to TRBJ2-7, with 9 bases aligning to TRBD2. V gave up 0 bases and J gave up 2 bases; unmatched junction bases: 8. Looked up from germline, CDR1 is KGHSH and CDR2 is LQKENI. CDR3 length: 17 residues. The CDR3 here is CASSPPNAAGGAYEQYF. The CDR3 DNA sequence: TGTGCCAGCTCACCACCGAATGCGGCGGGGGGGGCCTACGAGCAGTACTTC.

The V and J genes are TRBV7-2 and TRBJ2-7, with 13 bases fitting TRBD2. Germline lookup yields CDR1 SGHTA and CDR2 FQGNSA. V trimming: 6 bases; J trimming: 1 base; junction bases outside the gene matches: 3. The CDR3 runs 15 residues. Here the CDR3 DNA reads TGTGCCAGCAGAGGGACTAGCGGGACTTCCTACGAGCAGTACTTC. Amino acids: CASRGTSGTSYEQYF. The whole variable domain, filled in from reference TRBV7-2 and TRBJ2-7, reads GAGVSQSPSNKVTEKGKDVELRCDPISGHTALYWYRQSLGQGLEFLIYFQGNSAPDKSGLPSDRFSAERTGGSVSTLTIQRTQQEDSAVYLCASRGTSGTSYEQYFGPGTRLTVT.

The rearrangement links TRBV5-1 to TRBJ2-5; D is uncertain. The CDR3 runs to 13 residues. The V and J ends lost 2 bases and 1 base respectively, with 6 bases between them. Germline V gene data show CDR1 as SGHRS and CDR2 as YFSETQ. The CDR3 loop is CASSLLSQETQYF. In DNA, the CDR3 is TGCGCCAGCAGCTTACTTTCCCAAGAGACCCAGTACTTC.

This rearrangement joins TRBV20-1 to TRBJ2-1, with 13 nucleotides matching TRBD2. The CDR3 runs 19 residues. Germline values: CDR1 DFQATT, CDR2 SNEGSKA (reference sequence). J lost 0 bases, V lost 3 bases, and 11 bases had no gene match. The CDR3 region is CSASRPGLAGSSSYNEQFF. DNA for the CDR3: TGCAGTGCTAGTCGACCGGGACTAGCGGGGTCAAGCTCCTACAATGAGCAGTTCTTC.

CDR3 DNA: TGTGCCAGCAGGGCCCTGGGCGGGCGGGATCAGCCCCAGCATTTT. Encoded protein: CASRALGGRDQPQHF. This chain uses TRBV6-5 with TRBJ1-5; D is ambiguous. The V gene's germline CDR1 is MNHEY and CDR2 SVGAGI. The V end lost 6 bases, the J end lost 5 bases, and 17 bases lay between the germline ends. The CDR3 has 15 residues.

The chain uses TRBV12-3 or TRBV12-4 and TRBJ2-1; possible D gene TRBD1, 6 bases. This CDR3 is built from 12 residues. V gave up 7 bases and J gave up 7 bases, with 11 bases separating them. Here the CDR3 reads CASIGTTNEQFF. Here the CDR3 DNA reads TGTGCCAGCATTGGGACAACTAATGAGCAGTTCTTC.

This chain links TRBV2 with TRBJ1-3, with D perhaps matching TRBD1 (5 bases). The CDR3 runs 13 residues. Germline V gene data show CDR1 as SNHLY and CDR2 as FYNNEI. The V end lost 8 bases, the J end lost 5 bases, and 13 bases lay between the germline ends. In nucleotides, the CDR3 is TGTGCCAGCGTCAGGGATTTAAGAAACACCATATATTTT. Translating gives CASVRDLRNTIYF.

The J gene is TRBJ2-1, the V gene TRBV27; 15 positions match TRBD2. The ends lost 2 bases at V and 6 bases at J; junction bases unmatched: 11. This CDR3 region has 19 residues. Germline CDR1 MNHEY, CDR2 SMNVEV (reference sequence). CDR3 sequence (DNA): TGTGCCAGCAGTTTACCGAACCTAGGACTAGCGGGAGGGGCCAATGAGCAGTTCTTC. This sequence encodes CASSLPNLGLAGGANEQFF.

This chain uses TRBV19 with TRBJ1-6; D ambiguous. The CDR3 runs 14 residues. V shed 3 bases and J shed 7 bases, with 10 bases lying between them. Germline V CDR1 and CDR2: LNHDA, SQIVND (reference sequence). CDR3 sequence: CASSIEGGNSPLHF. CDR3 nucleotide sequence: TGTGCCAGTAGTATCGAGGGTGGGAATTCACCCCTCCACTTT.

The J gene is TRBJ2-5, the V gene TRBV5-1; 7 nucleotides match TRBD2. The V gene's germline CDR1 is SGHRS and CDR2 YFSETQ. Trimming cost V 5 bases and J 5 bases; bases outside gene matches: 12. CDR3 length equals 15 residues. The CDR3 nucleotides are TGCGCCAGCAGGTCTAGCGGAGAGGGGCAGGAGACCCAGTACTTC. It yields the protein CASRSSGEGQETQYF.

This clone appeared a single time. At the DNA level, this CDR3 is encoded by other sequences in the same sample as well. The chain employs TRBV12-3 or TRBV12-4 and TRBJ1-1; unclear D gene. This CDR3 has 13 residues. Between the trimmed V and J ends, which lost 1 base and 5 bases, there was a span of 8 bases. Here the CDR3 DNA reads TGTGCCAGCAGTTTAGGGACGGGAACTGAAGCTTTCTTT. Protein: CASSLGTGTEAFF.

The chain joins TRBV19 to TRBJ1-5; 7 positions agree with TRBD1. The length of the CDR3 is 14 residues. The V gene end was trimmed by 3 bases and the J gene end by 4 bases; junction bases not matched to a gene: 3. The germline gives CDR1 LNHDA, CDR2 SQIVND (reference sequence). The CDR3 here is CASSMWGQNQPQHF. For the CDR3, the DNA is TGTGCCAGTAGTATGTGGGGACAGAATCAGCCCCAGCATTTT.

The genes are TRBV30 and TRBJ2-5, with 9 bases lining up with TRBD1. Germline CDR1 GTSNPN, CDR2 SVGIG (reference sequence). The CDR3 contains 15 residues. The J segment lost 2 bases and the V segment lost 4 bases, leaving 8 bases of the junction unmatched. In DNA form, the CDR3 reads TGTGCCTGGATTAGACAGGGGGTTCCGCAAGAGACCCAGTACTTC. This encodes CAWIRQGVPQETQYF.

The chain is built from TRBV5-1 and TRBJ2-5; maybe TRBD2 (5 bases). The V end lost 0 bases, the J end lost 5 bases, and 11 bases lay between the germline ends. Germline assignment: CDR1 SGHRS and CDR2 YFSETQ. CDR3 length: 14 residues. The CDR3, as DNA: TGCGCCAGCAGCTTGGAGGCCCGCGGGGAGACCCAGTACTTC. The encoded protein is CASSLEARGETQYF.

This clone showed up just once. The chain couples TRBV27 to TRBJ2-1; TRBD2 matches 7 bases. The CDR3 has 17 amino acids. Unmatched junction bases numbered 11, after V lost 6 bases and J lost 0 bases. Germline V gene sequence: CDR1 MNHEY, CDR2 SMNVEV (reference sequence). This CDR3 is CASRGGDRPSSYNEQFF. CDR3 nucleotides: TGTGCCAGCAGGGGGGGGGACCGCCCGAGCTCCTACAATGAGCAGTTCTTC.

In DNA form, the CDR3 reads TGTGCCACCAGTGGGACAGGGGGCTCCTACAATGAGCAGTTCTTC. Its translation is CATSGTGGSYNEQFF. The chain couples TRBV24-1 to TRBJ2-1; 10 positions match TRBD1. CDR1 and CDR2 (germline): KGHDR, SFDVKD. The V segment lost 5 bases and the J segment 0 bases; nucleotides outside the gene matches: 0. The CDR3 runs to 15 residues.

The CDR3 DNA reads as TGTGCCACCAGCCCAGCCGGGGGAGATGGCTACACCTTC. This translates into CATSPAGGDGYTF. The V gene is TRBV24-1, the J gene TRBJ1-2, with TRBD1 as a possible D gene (5 bases). V lost 7 bases to trimming and J lost 6 bases, with 14 bases between them. CDR3 length: 13 amino acids. The germline V gene encodes CDR1 KGHDR and CDR2 SFDVKD.

CDR3 region: CAWSEQGAEPQHF. The CDR3 bases are TGTGCCTGGAGTGAACAGGGGGCTGAGCCCCAGCATTTT. This chain links TRBV30 with TRBJ1-5, with 9 nucleotides matching TRBD1. V was pared by 1 base and J by 8 bases, with 3 bases of the junction left unmatched. The CDR3 loop spans 13 amino acids. From germline, CDR1 is GTSNPN and CDR2 SVGIG (reference sequence).

This clone was observed once. The J gene is TRBJ2-3, the V gene TRBV7-9; 14 nucleotides agree with TRBD2. Germline CDR1 is SEHNR and CDR2 is FQNEAQ (reference sequence). J gave up 5 bases and V 5 bases, and 3 bases lay outside the gene matches. The CDR3 is 15 amino acids. The CDR3 nucleotides are TGTGCCAGCAGCACGGGGACTAGCGGGGGAGATACGCAGTATTTT. This encodes CASSTGTSGGDTQYF.

The gene calls are TRBV19 and TRBJ1-5; D is unresolved. Trimming took 6 bases from V and 1 from J, leaving 7 bases between them. The CDR3 loop spans 13 amino acids. CDR1 and CDR2 (germline): LNHDA, SQIVND (reference sequence). The CDR3 DNA is TGTGCCAGTAGCACGGTAAGCAATCAGCCCCAGCATTTT. This translates into CASSTVSNQPQHF.

This chain links TRBV11-2 with TRBJ1-1; D is perhaps TRBD1 (6 bases). V lost 0 bases, J lost 3 bases, and 14 bases lay in between. Germline V gene data show CDR1 as SGHAT and CDR2 as FQNNGV. The CDR3 spans 16 residues. The CDR3 spells CASSLEGGPWYTEAFF. Here the CDR3 DNA reads TGTGCCAGCAGCTTAGAGGGGGGGCCCTGGTACACTGAAGCTTTCTTT.

This chain uses TRBV6-5 with TRBJ2-1; D is perhaps TRBD2 (5 bases). Germline V gene lookup returns CDR1 MNHEY and CDR2 SVGAGI. The V gene lost 6 bases and the J gene lost 9 bases, with 9 bases spanning the gap. The CDR3 is 11 amino acids. The CDR3 bases are TGTGCCAGCAGCGAGGGTTTTGAGCAGTTCTTC. Amino acid sequence: CASSEGFEQFF.